These 19 T cell receptor beta chains were sequenced from one sample in a study of metastatic and nonmetastatic thyroid tumors. None of the patients had undergone any treatment ahead of thyroid surgery. TCRdb re-called clones via MiXCR from the PCR reads. The sample holds around 19,000 clones, under 35% seen once. Sequenced: blood. The receptors shown here come from a female donor with papillary thyroid cancer or a benign thyroid nodule (not recorded which). Some clones in this sample may be carry-over from other donors' samples.

This clone was seen many times. The CDR3 spells CASSPSSTLNTEAFF. DNA of the CDR3: TGTGCCAGCAGCCCGTCGTCGACACTGAACACTGAAGCTTTCTTT. The chain combines TRBV7-8 with TRBJ1-1, with D unclear. V dropped 5 bases and J dropped 0 bases, with 13 bases sitting between them. CDR1 SGHVS and CDR2 FQNEAQ come from the germline V gene. This CDR3 is built from 15 residues.

CDR3 nucleotides: TGTGCCAGTAGTATCCGGGCAGGGGGCAGAGGGGAGCAGTTCTTC. Protein sequence: CASSIRAGGRGEQFF. This chain links TRBV19 with TRBJ2-1; the match to TRBD1 covers 8 bases. CDR1 is LNHDA, CDR2 SQIVND, per germline (reference sequence). Trimming took 3 bases from V and 10 from J; bases not matched to a gene: 11. The CDR3 contains 15 residues.

This clone is labeled medium-sized. The chain combines TRBV6-1 with TRBJ1-1, with 7 bases identical to TRBD1. Germline V gene lookup returns CDR1 MNHNS and CDR2 SASEGT. V trimming: 1 base; J trimming: 3 bases; junction bases outside the gene matches: 5. CDR3 length: 15 amino acids. The CDR3 reads CASSEGGGQYTEAFF. For the CDR3, the DNA is TGTGCCAGCAGTGAAGGAGGGGGCCAGTACACTGAAGCTTTCTTT.

The chain employs TRBV11-1 and TRBJ2-7; 10 bases align to TRBD2. In germline, CDR1 is SGHAT, CDR2 FQDESV (reference sequence). The CDR3 loop spans 15 amino acids. Germline trimming cut 5 bases from V and 4 bases from J; bases unmatched to any gene: 8. This chain's CDR3 is CASSPRTSGPYEQYF. In nucleotides, the CDR3 is TGTGCCAGCAGCCCCCGGACTAGCGGCCCTTACGAGCAGTACTTC. Full variable domain (remainder filled in from reference TRBV11-1 and TRBJ2-7): EAEVAQSPRYKITEKSQAVAFWCDPISGHATLYWYRQILGQGPELLVQFQDESVVDDSQLPKDRFSAERLKGVDSTLKIQPAELGDSAMYLCASSPRTSGPYEQYFGPGTRLTVT.

This clone rates as medium-sized. V gene TRBV6-1 combines with J gene TRBJ2-5; 9 nucleotides align to TRBD1. The CDR3 runs to 16 residues. CDR1 and CDR2 (germline): MNHNS, SASEGT. V lost 8 bases and J lost 3; bases outside the gene matches: 13. The chain's CDR3 is CASSSPGGTGKETQYF. DNA of the CDR3: TGTGCCAGCTCCTCTCCCGGCGGGACAGGGAAAGAGACCCAGTACTTC.

This clone was recorded at least ten times. V and J are TRBV27 and TRBJ2-7, with 11 bases lining up with TRBD2. V gave up 8 bases and J gave up 5 bases; unmatched junction bases: 8. Germline CDR1 MNHEY, CDR2 SMNVEV (reference sequence). CDR3 length: 14 residues. This CDR3 is CASGELAGAHEQYF. CDR3 sequence (DNA): TGTGCCAGCGGGGAACTAGCGGGGGCCCACGAGCAGTACTTC.

This clone was observed a handful of times. The CDR3 here is CASRTGTSGLYEQYF. In nucleotides, the CDR3 is TGTGCCAGCAGAACCGGGACTAGCGGGCTTTACGAGCAGTACTTC. The chain employs TRBV2 and TRBJ2-7; TRBD2 aligns across 12 bases. CDR3 size: 15 residues. The ends lost 6 bases at V and 4 bases at J; junction bases unmatched: 7. Germline-derived CDR1 and CDR2 are SNHLY and FYNNEI.

For this clone: A read error may produce the germline difference seen at one junction end. The J gene is TRBJ2-2, the V gene TRBV6-6; TRBD1 is a possible D gene (5 bases). The germline CDR1 and CDR2 sequences are MNHNY and SVGAGI (reference sequence). This CDR3 is built from 14 residues. The chain's CDR3 is CASSYGACTVELFF. Written as DNA, the CDR3 is TGTGCCAGCAGTTACGGGGCTTGCACCGTGGAGCTGTTTTTT.

This clone is judged medium-sized (0.01 to 0.1%). V is TRBV6-1 and J is TRBJ1-2; no firm D call. The germline CDR1 and CDR2 sequences are MNHNS and SASEGT. V lost 3 bases and J lost 2, with 19 bases in between. This CDR3 is 17 amino acids long. CDR3 in DNA: TGTGCCAGCAGTGATGGGTGGGGTTCAACTTCCAACTATGGCTACACCTTC. Translated: CASSDGWGSTSNYGYTF.

This clone qualifies as medium-sized. The V and J genes are TRBV4-1 and TRBJ2-5; 8 bases map to TRBD1. Germline CDR1 and CDR2: MGHRA and YSYEKL. The length of the CDR3 is 14 residues. With V trimmed by 4 bases and J by 4 bases, 5 bases remained unmatched. The CDR3 sequence is CASSLQGAGETQYF. CDR3 DNA: TGCGCCAGCAGCCTCCAGGGGGCCGGAGAGACCCAGTACTTC.

This clone was detected many times. Other DNA sequences within the sample encode an identical CDR3. The chain joins TRBV12-3 or TRBV12-4 to TRBJ2-5, with D perhaps matching TRBD2 (5 bases). The CDR3 totals 16 residues. The V end was cut by 4 bases, the J end by 5 bases, with 20 bases between. CDR3 amino acids: CASSSSSRASRETQYF. CDR3 coding DNA: TGTGCCAGCAGTTCTTCATCGCGGGCCTCGAGGGAGACCCAGTACTTC.

This clone is medium-sized in the sample. The rearrangement joins TRBV28 to TRBJ1-2; no clear D. Trimming stripped 7 bases from V and 7 bases from J, with 16 bases between. CDR3 length: 13 residues. In germline, CDR1 is MDHEN, CDR2 SYDVKM. CDR3 amino acids: CASIGRGDVGYTF. The CDR3 DNA sequence: TGTGCCAGCATCGGCCGGGGAGATGTTGGCTACACCTTC.

This chain joins TRBV20-1 and TRBJ2-7; 8 positions match TRBD2. The trim removed 0 bases at V and 3 bases at J, leaving 4 bases unmatched. The CDR3 runs 14 residues. Germline V gene sequence: CDR1 DFQATT, CDR2 SNEGSKA (reference sequence). CDR3 sequence: CSARDSGRVYEQYF. In nucleotides, the CDR3 is TGCAGTGCTAGAGATTCCGGGAGGGTCTACGAGCAGTACTTC.

In this sample, this clone is medium-sized. DNA for the CDR3: TGTGCCACCAGTGATGGCCCGACCTACGAGCAGTACTTC. The encoded protein is CATSDGPTYEQYF. The rearrangement joins TRBV24-1 to TRBJ2-7; D remains unclear. The CDR3 spans 13 residues. Trimming took 3 bases from V and 2 from J, leaving 7 bases between them. Germline V gives CDR1 KGHDR, CDR2 SFDVKD.

This clone ranks as medium-sized. The CDR3 spells CASSLAWLYEQYF. The CDR3 DNA is TGTGCCAGCAGCTTAGCCTGGCTCTACGAGCAGTACTTC. The V and J genes are TRBV7-3 and TRBJ2-7; D not resolved. The germline V gene has CDR1 SGHTA and CDR2 FQGTGA. The CDR3 has 13 residues. V lost 2 bases and J 3 bases, leaving 8 bases between the germline ends.

Ten or more counts support this clone. V and J are TRBV5-1 and TRBJ2-3, with 7 bases identical to TRBD2. This CDR3 has 15 residues. Per the germline V gene, CDR1 is SGHRS and CDR2 is YFSETQ. Trimming removed 2 bases from V and 3 bases from J; junction bases left unmatched: 6. The CDR3 protein is CASSFGLVGTDTQYF. The CDR3 bases are TGCGCCAGCAGCTTTGGACTAGTAGGGACAGATACGCAGTATTTT.

This clone counts as medium-sized. The chain links TRBV7-9 to TRBJ2-7, with 13 bases that match TRBD2. The CDR3 extends over 18 amino acids. After removal of 6 bases from V and 0 bases from J, the junction contained 11 bases not matched to a gene. CDR1 and CDR2 (germline): SEHNR, FQNEAQ (reference sequence). CDR3 DNA: TGTGCCAGCAGGCCAATTACTAGCGGGAGGGTAAGCTCCTACGAGCAGTACTTC. Encoded protein: CASRPITSGRVSSYEQYF. Full variable domain (rest looked up from reference TRBV7-9 and TRBJ2-7): DTGVSQNPRHKITKRGQNVTFRCDPISEHNRLYWYRQTLGQGPEFLTYFQNEAQLEKSRLLSDRFSAERPKGSFSTLEIQRTEQGDSAMYLCASRPITSGRVSSYEQYFGPGTRLTVT.

This clone was detected many times. This may come from a read error, since a much larger clone is one base off. The identical CDR3 is also encoded by other nucleotide sequences in the sample. The chain uses TRBV10-1 and TRBJ2-7; D unclear. Germline loops: CDR1 WNHNN, CDR2 SYGVQD (reference sequence). The CDR3 is 12 residues long. The CDR3 nucleotides are TGCGCCAGCAGTGGGGCCTCCTATGAGCAGTACTTC. Its protein is CASSGASYEQYF.

The chain uses TRBV24-1 and TRBJ2-3, with TRBD1 as a possible D gene (5 bases). The germline V gene has CDR1 KGHDR and CDR2 SFDVKD. The CDR3 covers 13 residues. V lost 6 bases to trimming and J lost 4 bases, with 10 bases between them. CDR3 in amino acids: CATSMTDADTQYF. The CDR3 DNA sequence: TGTGCCACCAGTATGACAGATGCAGATACGCAGTATTTT.